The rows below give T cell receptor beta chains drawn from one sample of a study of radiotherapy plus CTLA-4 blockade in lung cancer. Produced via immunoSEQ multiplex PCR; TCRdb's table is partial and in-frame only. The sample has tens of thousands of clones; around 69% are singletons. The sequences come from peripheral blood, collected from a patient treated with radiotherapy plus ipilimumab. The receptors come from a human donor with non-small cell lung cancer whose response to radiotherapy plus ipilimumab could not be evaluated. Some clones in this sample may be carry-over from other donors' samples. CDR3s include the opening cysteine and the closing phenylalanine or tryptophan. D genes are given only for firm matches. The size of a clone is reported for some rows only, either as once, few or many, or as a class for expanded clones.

TGCGCCAGCAGCCAAGCCCACAGACAGGGGGCCAGGGATACGCAGTATTTT CASSQAHRQGARDTQYF TRBJ2-3 NA TRBV4-3 TRBD1
TGTGCCAGCAGTTACGGGGACACGCGCACAGATACGCAGTATTTT CASSYGDTRTDTQYF TRBJ2-3 NA TRBV6-6 NA
TGTGCCAGCAGACAGGGGGCCTATGGCTACACCTTC CASRQGAYGYTF TRBJ1-2 NA TRBV27 TRBD1
TGTGCCAGCGGGTGGGAGGGCAATCAGCCCCAGCATTTT CASGWEGNQPQHF TRBJ1-5 NA TRBV6-1 NA
TGCGCCAGCAGCGTGCAACCGGATCAGCCCCAGCATTTT CASSVQPDQPQHF TRBJ1-5 NA TRBV5-1 NA
TGCGCCTCCCTGAGACGGCACAGTAACACTGAAGCTTTCTTT CASLRRHSNTEAFF TRBJ1-1 NA TRBV10-1 NA
TGTGCCAGTAGCAGACCTACACAGGCCCCCTACGAGCAGTACTTC CASSRPTQAPYEQYF TRBJ2-7 NA TRBV19 NA
TGCACCAGCAGCCCCGTAAGGACAGGGCAAGAGACCCAGTACTTC CTSSPVRTGQETQYF TRBJ2-5 NA TRBV1 NA
TGCGCCAGCAGCCAAGATACTAGCGGGTTTTACGAGCAGTACTTC CASSQDTSGFYEQYF TRBJ2-7 NA TRBV4-1 TRBD2
TGTGCCAGCGGCAGGGGGGCGGCGGGTAACTATGGCTACACCTTC CASGRGAAGNYGYTF TRBJ1-2 NA TRBV28 TRBD1
TGTGCCAGCAGTTTGGGGGGGCGTTCACCCCTCCACTTT CASSLGGRSPLHF TRBJ1-6 few TRBV27 NA
TGTGCCAGCAGCTTTCGGACAGGGGGCCCCCACGAGCAGTACTTC CASSFRTGGPHEQYF TRBJ2-7 NA TRBV7-2 TRBD1
TGTGCCAGCAGACCAGGGGGGAACTATGGCTACACCTTC CASRPGGNYGYTF TRBJ1-2 few TRBV7-9 TRBD1
TGCGCCAGCAGCTTGGACCCGGGAGGCAATCAGCCCCAGCATTTT CASSLDPGGNQPQHF TRBJ1-5 NA TRBV5-1 NA
TGTGCCAGCAGTTTAAGAGAAGATGGCTACACCTTC CASSLREDGYTF TRBJ1-2 few TRBV28 NA
TGTGCCAGCAGACCCGCGGGGGGAATGAACACTGAAGCTTTCTTT CASRPAGGMNTEAFF TRBJ1-1 NA TRBV11-2 NA
TGTGCCAGTAGTATAGAAATTAGTCCACGGGGTGGTTTTGGCAATCAGCCCCAGCATTTT CASSIEISPRGGFGNQPQHF TRBJ1-5 once TRBV19 NA
TGTGCCAGTAGTAATCCGGGACAGGGGGTCCGCTCCGGTGGCTACACCTTC CASSNPGQGVRSGGYTF TRBJ1-2 many TRBV19 TRBD1
TGTGCCAGCGTTTCAGGTGGCAATGAGCAGTTCTTC CASVSGGNEQFF TRBJ2-1 NA TRBV28 NA
TGTGCCAGCAGGGCTACTACAGGGACTGAAGCTTTCTTT CASRATTGTEAFF TRBJ1-1 NA TRBV6-1 NA
TGTGCCAGCAGTTTTGAACAGGGGTGGACTGAAGCTTTCTTT CASSFEQGWTEAFF TRBJ1-1 NA TRBV28 TRBD1
TGCAGCGTCGGACAGGGCCGTTTCAATCAGCCCCAGCATTTT CSVGQGRFNQPQHF TRBJ1-5 NA TRBV29-1 TRBD1
TGTGCCAGCAGTCGACATCGGGGGACCCAAGAGACCCAGTACTTC CASSRHRGTQETQYF TRBJ2-5 NA TRBV6-5 NA
TGCGCCAGCAGCGACAGGGGCCCCGGTGAAAAACTGTTTTTT CASSDRGPGEKLFF TRBJ1-4 NA TRBV5-1 TRBD1
TGTGCCAGCAGCCCGGGACTATTAGCGGCCGGGGAGCTGTTTTTT CASSPGLLAAGELFF TRBJ2-2 NA TRBV11-3 TRBD2
TGTGCCAGCAGTGAAATTGCGGGAAACACTGAAGCTTTCTTT CASSEIAGNTEAFF TRBJ1-1 once TRBV6-1 NA
TGTGCCAGCAGCCTGACGCTTGGGGGCGGTCCCTGGGATACGCAGTATTTT CASSLTLGGGPWDTQYF TRBJ2-3 NA TRBV5-4 NA
TGTGCCAGCAGCTTAGTACCGGGACAGGGGACAGATACGCAGTATTTT CASSLVPGQGTDTQYF TRBJ2-3 NA TRBV7-8 TRBD1
TGTGCCAGCAGTGCCCCCGGGACAGGCCTCTACCGGAACTATGGCTACACCTTC CASSAPGTGLYRNYGYTF TRBJ1-2 NA TRBV2 TRBD1
TGCGCCAGCAGCCAAGATCGGACAGGGAGCAATCAGCCCCAGCATTTT CASSQDRTGSNQPQHF TRBJ1-5 NA TRBV4-1 TRBD1
TGCAGTGCAAGACAGGGCACTGAAGCTTTCTTT CSARQGTEAFF TRBJ1-1 NA TRBV20-1 TRBD1
TGTGCCAGCTCACTCCAGAGGGGGACCAATACGCAGTATTTT CASSLQRGTNTQYF TRBJ2-3 NA TRBV18 NA
TGTGCCAGCAGTACCTACAGTGCAACTAATGAAAAACTGTTTTTT CASSTYSATNEKLFF TRBJ1-4 NA TRBV28 NA
TGTGCCACCCGAATTAGCAGGGAAGTCGGCGGGGAGCTGTTTTTT CATRISREVGGELFF TRBJ2-2 NA TRBV10-3 NA
TGTGCCAGCAGCTTCTCCTCCAGCGGCGAGACCCAGTACTTC CASSFSSSGETQYF TRBJ2-5 NA TRBV7-3 NA
TGCGCCAGCAGCCAAAGGATAGTAAGTGACAGGGCCTACGAGCAGTACTTC CASSQRIVSDRAYEQYF TRBJ2-7 few TRBV4-1 TRBD1
TGTGCCAGCAGTCACCCGGGACTAGCGGGGGCGGGGGGTGATACGCAGTATTTT CASSHPGLAGAGGDTQYF TRBJ2-3 NA TRBV25-1 TRBD2
TGTGCCAGCAGCTTCCCGATATCAGGGAAAGAGACCCAGTACTTC CASSFPISGKETQYF TRBJ2-5 few TRBV5-4 NA
TGTGCCAGCAGGGAGACGGGGGAAGTTCAACCCCTCCACTTT CASRETGEVQPLHF TRBJ1-6 once TRBV6-1 NA
TGTGCCAGTAGTTACTCCCCTATGATGGGCTACACCTTC CASSYSPMMGYTF TRBJ1-2 few TRBV19 NA
TGTGCCAGCAGCCGAACAACAGGGCCCAATCAGCCCCAGCATTTT CASSRTTGPNQPQHF TRBJ1-5 few TRBV4-2 NA
TGTGCCAGCAGCGAACAGGTCGGCTCCTACGAGCAGTACTTC CASSEQVGSYEQYF TRBJ2-7 NA TRBV9 NA
TGTGCCAGCAGTGAATTGACAGGAACTCAAGAGACCCAGTACTTC CASSELTGTQETQYF TRBJ2-5 NA TRBV6-1 NA